Following are 27 T cell receptor beta chains from one sample sequenced in a study of molecular identifiers for immune sequencing clone quantification. TCRdb processed the PCR reads anew with MiXCR; each CDR3 protein has one entry. The sample includes just under 65,000 distinct CDR3 sequences, 15% to 20% of them seen just once. The sequenced sample was naive CD8+ T cells from blood, with Jurkat cell RNA spiked in. Sample subset: FACS-sorted CD8+CD4-CCR7+CD45RA+ naive T cells. These receptors came from a human donor in good health. Some libraries in this study had Jurkat cell RNA spiked in.

Within the sample, this clonotype is medium-sized (0.01 to 0.1%). The J gene is TRBJ2-3, the V gene TRBV29-1; 11 bases match TRBD2. This CDR3 is built from 14 residues. With 6 bases clipped from V and 4 bases from J, the junction kept 6 bases outside the gene matches. Per germline, CDR1 SQVTM and CDR2 ANQGSEA. As DNA, the CDR3 is TGCAGCGTCGCCGGGACTAGCGGCCCAGATACGCAGTATTTT. It translates to CSVAGTSGPDTQYF.

The table lists this clonotype with a few counts. This rearrangement joins TRBV18 to TRBJ2-1; TRBD2 matches 10 bases. This CDR3 region has 14 residues. The ends lost 3 bases at V and 10 bases at J; junction bases unmatched: 6. Germline CDR1 and CDR2: KGHSH and LQKENI. The CDR3 loop is CASSPLAGAWEQFF. Written as DNA, the CDR3 is TGTGCCAGCTCACCTCTAGCGGGAGCTTGGGAGCAGTTCTTC.

In its sample, this clonotype was seen many times. The CDR3 bases are TGTGCCAGCAGCTCCTACAGGGGGCAAGCACATGGCTACACCTTC. Encoded protein: CASSSYRGQAHGYTF. V gene TRBV13 combines with J gene TRBJ1-2; TRBD1 aligns across 9 bases. There are 15 residues in the CDR3. Losses at the gene ends were 4 bases for V and 6 bases for J; bases not matched to a gene: 9. Germline V gene lookup returns CDR1 PRHDT and CDR2 FYEKMQ (reference sequence).

In its sample, this clonotype was seen many times. This chain links TRBV13 with TRBJ2-7, with TRBD2 identical over 8 bases. The trim removed 4 bases at V and 7 bases at J, leaving 12 bases unmatched. Germline CDR1 reads PRHDT; CDR2 reads FYEKMQ (reference sequence). This CDR3 is 15 amino acids long. In nucleotides, the CDR3 is TGTGCCAGCAGCTCCACTAGCGGCCTGGGACGGGAGCAGTACTTC. Its translation is CASSSTSGLGREQYF.

The chain is built from TRBV7-7 and TRBJ2-2; D is perhaps TRBD1 or TRBD2 (5 bases each). Trimming removed 5 bases from V and 1 base from J, with 11 bases in between. Germline loops: CDR1 SSHAT, CDR2 FNYEAQ (reference sequence). This CDR3 comprises 15 residues. CDR3 residues: CASSLGTGNTGELFF. The CDR3, as DNA: TGTGCCAGCAGCCTCGGGACCGGGAACACCGGGGAGCTGTTTTTT.

This clonotype occurred many times. V and J are TRBV7-2 and TRBJ2-7; 9 bases agree with TRBD2. The CDR3 loop spans 14 amino acids. V lost 3 bases, J lost 3 bases, and 3 bases stayed unmatched. Germline V lookup: CDR1 SGHTA, CDR2 FQGNSA. The CDR3 region has the DNA TGTGCCAGCAGCTTTGGACTAGCGAGCTACGAGCAGTACTTC. This translates into CASSFGLASYEQYF.

This clonotype was seen many times. The CDR3 DNA sequence: TGTGCCTGGAGTGAGGGTCTGTACGAGCAGTACTTC. Translated, it gives CAWSEGLYEQYF. The chain carries TRBV30 and TRBJ2-7; unclear D gene. Germline-derived CDR1 and CDR2 are GTSNPN and SVGIG (reference sequence). The CDR3 is 12 amino acids. V was shortened by 1 base and J by 4 bases, with 8 bases between the two germline ends.

This clonotype was counted once. This likely comes from a read error, as the CDR3 has no conserved phenylalanine or tryptophan at its end. This sequence joins TRBV2 and TRBJ2-1, with D tentatively TRBD1 (5 bases). Germline lookup yields CDR1 SNHLY and CDR2 FYNNEI. The CDR3 has 13 amino acids. Deletions cut 6 bases from V and 1 base from J, with 7 bases between. The CDR3 DNA reads as TGTGCCAGCAGGACAGTGTCCTACAATGAGCAGTTCTCC. Translation: CASRTVSYNEQFS.

Ten or more counts support this clonotype. The chain links TRBV7-6 to TRBJ2-3; D not resolved. The CDR3 is 15 residues long. Germline V gene lookup returns CDR1 SGHVS and CDR2 FNYEAQ. Between the trimmed V and J ends, which lost 3 bases and 1 base, there was a span of 11 bases. The CDR3: CASSLSTERTDTQYF. The CDR3 DNA follows: TGTGCCAGCAGCTTGTCTACAGAACGCACAGATACGCAGTATTTT.

Regarding this clonotype: The DNA is omitted, as the CDR3 cannot be located on it reliably, and the CDR3 follows TCRdb's listing. The chain uses TRBV20-1 and TRBJ2-2; the table assigns TRBD2, which was not confirmed against the DNA. The V gene's germline CDR1 is DFQATT and CDR2 SNEGSKA (reference sequence). The CDR3 is made up of 15 amino acids, end residues included. The CDR3 loop reads CSALSVGSGTGEQFF.

This clonotype was seen ten or more times. The V call is TRBV20-1, the J call TRBJ2-4; tentative D call: TRBD2 (6 bases). Germline V gene lookup returns CDR1 DFQATT and CDR2 SNEGSKA (reference sequence). Trimming stripped 3 bases from V and 3 bases from J, with 6 bases between. The CDR3 runs to 12 residues. The CDR3 DNA reads as TGCAGTGCTAGTAGCGGCAAAAACATTCAGTACTTC. Its protein is CSASSGKNIQYF.

As regards this clonotype: The junction and the germline gene differ at one end; a read error may be behind it. This chain joins TRBV6-5 and TRBJ1-4, with TRBD1 identical over 9 bases. This CDR3 comprises 14 residues. Looked up from germline, CDR1 is MNHEY and CDR2 is SVGAGI. This chain's CDR3 is CAGRLTGGGEKPFF. The CDR3 bases are TGTGCCGGCAGGCTTACAGGGGGCGGTGAAAAACCGTTTTTT.

This clonotype was detected ten times or more. The chain is built from TRBV27 and TRBJ2-3; a possible D gene is TRBD2 (6 bases). V dropped 7 bases and J dropped 0 bases, with 14 bases sitting between them. Germline V gene lookup returns CDR1 MNHEY and CDR2 SMNVEV (reference sequence). This CDR3 comprises 15 residues. CDR3 coding DNA: TGTGCCAGCATTCCTGTTAGCGGTAGCACAGATACGCAGTATTTT. Amino acids: CASIPVSGSTDTQYF.

Comments on this clonotype: The junction departs from the called germline gene at one end, perhaps through a read error. J is TRBJ2-7 and V is TRBV27; TRBD2 matches at 11 bases. The CDR3 runs 15 residues. Germline CDR1 MNHEY, CDR2 SMNVEV (reference sequence). CDR3 sequence: CACSPGTSGSYEQYF. CDR3 DNA: TGTGCCTGCAGTCCCGGGACTAGCGGCTCCTACGAGCAGTACTTC.

This chain uses TRBV19 with TRBJ2-1; D perhaps matches TRBD1 (6 bases). The CDR3 loop spans 16 amino acids. V gave up 3 bases and J gave up 2 bases, with 14 bases separating them. Germline lookup yields CDR1 LNHDA and CDR2 SQIVND (reference sequence). This CDR3 reads CASSMVWGQPYNEQFF. CDR3 bases: TGTGCCAGTAGTATGGTGTGGGGGCAACCCTACAATGAGCAGTTCTTC. Using reference TRBV19 and TRBJ2-1 for the parts outside the CDR3, the full variable domain is DGGITQSPKYLFRKEGQNVTLSCEQNLNHDAMYWYRQDPGQGLRLIYYSQIVNDFQKGDIAEGYSVSREKKESFPLTVTSAQKNPTAFYLCASSMVWGQPYNEQFFGPGTRLTVL.

In its sample, this clonotype was seen many times. DNA of the CDR3: TGTGCCAGTGGCCCGGGACGCGGTCCCCCTAACGAGCAGTACTTC. Its translation: CASGPGRGPPNEQYF. The chain has TRBV24-1 and TRBJ2-7, with D possibly called TRBD1 or TRBD2 (5 bases each). This CDR3 is built from 15 residues. Trimming removed 11 bases at V and 5 bases at J, with 24 bases between. The germline V gene has CDR1 KGHDR and CDR2 SFDVKD.

This clonotype was found many times. The J gene is TRBJ2-3, the V gene TRBV5-1; 12 nucleotides agree with TRBD2. CDR3 size: 18 residues. Germline trimming cut 2 bases from V and 4 bases from J; bases unmatched to any gene: 11. Germline V lookup: CDR1 SGHRS, CDR2 YFSETQ. The CDR3 DNA sequence: TGCGCCAGCAGCTTTTCTAGCGGGAGGGCCCTCGAGGCAGATACGCAGTATTTT. Protein product: CASSFSSGRALEADTQYF. Complete variable domain (other parts from reference TRBV5-1 and TRBJ2-3): KAGVTQTPRYLIKTRGQQVTLSCSPISGHRSVSWYQQTPGQGLQFLFEYFSETQRNKGNFPGRFSGRQFSNSRSEMNVSTLELGDSALYLCASSFSSGRALEADTQYFGPGTRLTVL.

This clonotype was recorded many times. This chain joins TRBV2 and TRBJ2-7; D possibly corresponds to TRBD1 (5 bases). The CDR3 extends over 13 amino acids. Germline assignment: CDR1 SNHLY and CDR2 FYNNEI. The CDR3 protein is CASEGAGTYEQYF. CDR3 nucleotides: TGTGCTTCAGAAGGGGCAGGGACCTACGAGCAGTACTTC.

This clonotype was detected only a few times. For the CDR3, the DNA is TGTGCCAGCAGTCTGGGGTGGGAAGTCTCTGGAAACACCATATATTTT. Protein product: CASSLGWEVSGNTIYF. This rearrangement joins TRBV28 to TRBJ1-3; no clear D. Germline assignment: CDR1 MDHEN and CDR2 SYDVKM. The CDR3 is made up of 16 amino acids. With 5 bases removed from V and 0 bases from J, the gap between germline ends came to 14 bases.

This sequence joins TRBV28 and TRBJ1-1; D unresolved. V lost 10 bases to trimming and J lost 5 bases, with 17 bases between them. CDR1 is MDHEN, CDR2 SYDVKM, per germline. The CDR3 has 13 residues. DNA for the CDR3: TGTGCCAACAGCCCAGGAAAGAGGACTGAAGCTTTCTTT. It is translated as CANSPGKRTEAFF.

This clonotype was picked up a small number of times. The rearrangement joins TRBV5-5 to TRBJ2-2; TRBD1 agrees at 7 bases. The CDR3 totals 16 residues. Trimming cost V 0 bases and J 2 bases; bases outside gene matches: 4. Per germline, CDR1 SGHKS and CDR2 YYEKEE (reference sequence). The CDR3 reads CASSLAGTANTGELFF. As DNA, the CDR3 is TGTGCCAGCAGCTTGGCGGGGACAGCTAACACCGGGGAGCTGTTTTTT. Supplemented by reference TRBV5-5 and TRBJ2-2, the full variable domain reads DAGVTQSPTHLIKTRGQQVTLRCSPISGHKSVSWYQQVLGQGPQFIFQYYEKEERGRGNFPDRFSARQFPNYSSELNVNALLLGDSALYLCASSLAGTANTGELFFGEGSRLTVL.

About this clonotype itself: This may arise from a read error, as a much more abundant clone is one base away. The chain joins TRBV27 to TRBJ1-5, with unresolved D. This CDR3 region has 14 residues. Per the germline V gene, CDR1 is MNHEY and CDR2 is SMNVEV (reference sequence). CDR3 protein: CASSHLYSNQPQRF. The CDR3 DNA reads as TGTGCCAGCAGTCATCTGTATAGCAATCAGCCCCAGCGTTTT.

Notes on this clonotype: This may be a read error: a much more frequent sequence differs by one nucleotide. The CDR3 is CASSSYQRSTDTQYF. CDR3 bases: TGTGCCAGCAGCTCATACCAGCGCAGCACAGATACGCAGTATTTT. The chain has TRBV11-2 and TRBJ2-3; D gene unclear. The germline V gene has CDR1 SGHAT and CDR2 FQNNGV. This CDR3 is 15 amino acids long. V lost 4 bases, J lost 0 bases, and 11 bases lay in between. The variable domain in full, completed from reference TRBV11-2 and TRBJ2-3, reads EAGVAQSPRYKIIEKRQSVAFWCNPISGHATLYWYQQILGQGPKLLIQFQNNGVVDDSQLPKDRFSAERLKGVDSTLKIQPAKLEDSAVYLCASSSYQRSTDTQYFGPGTRLTVL.

In its sample, this clonotype was seen many times. CDR3 DNA sequence: TGTGCCAGCAGCTTTGAGGGAACTAATGAAAAACTGTTTTTT. Amino acid sequence: CASSFEGTNEKLFF. The chain is built from TRBV13 and TRBJ1-4; D gene ambiguous. Germline V lookup: CDR1 PRHDT, CDR2 FYEKMQ (reference sequence). V gave up 3 bases and J gave up 1 base, with 6 bases separating them. CDR3 size: 14 residues.

This clonotype was counted many times. CDR3 sequence: CASSLSGSGVRNTEAFF. In DNA, the CDR3 is TGTGCCAGCAGCTTATCAGGGTCTGGGGTTAGGAACACTGAAGCTTTCTTT. The chain carries TRBV7-9 and TRBJ1-1; perhaps TRBD1 as D (5 bases). The CDR3 sequence is 17 residues long. The germline V gene has CDR1 SEHNR and CDR2 FQNEAQ (reference sequence). V was trimmed by 2 bases and J by 1 base, leaving 17 bases between them.

A remark on this clonotype: This may be a read error: a much more frequent sequence differs by one nucleotide. The chain combines TRBV2 with TRBJ1-4, with D uncertain. The germline V and J ends were trimmed by 3 bases and 3 bases, with 11 bases remaining between them. The CDR3 totals 15 residues. Germline V lookup: CDR1 SNHLY, CDR2 FYNNEI. CDR3 amino acids: CASSETAAANEKLFF. The CDR3 DNA follows: TGTGCCAGCAGTGAGACGGCTGCAGCTAATGAAAAACTGTTTTTT.

J is TRBJ2-7 and V is TRBV27, with a tentative D call TRBD2 (5 bases). The V end was cut by 6 bases, the J end by 1 base, with 10 bases between. The CDR3 consists of 13 residues. Germline-derived CDR1 and CDR2 are MNHEY and SMNVEV (reference sequence). This CDR3 reads CASSRDSSYEQYF. In DNA, the CDR3 is TGTGCCAGCAGCCGGGATTCATCCTACGAGCAGTACTTC.